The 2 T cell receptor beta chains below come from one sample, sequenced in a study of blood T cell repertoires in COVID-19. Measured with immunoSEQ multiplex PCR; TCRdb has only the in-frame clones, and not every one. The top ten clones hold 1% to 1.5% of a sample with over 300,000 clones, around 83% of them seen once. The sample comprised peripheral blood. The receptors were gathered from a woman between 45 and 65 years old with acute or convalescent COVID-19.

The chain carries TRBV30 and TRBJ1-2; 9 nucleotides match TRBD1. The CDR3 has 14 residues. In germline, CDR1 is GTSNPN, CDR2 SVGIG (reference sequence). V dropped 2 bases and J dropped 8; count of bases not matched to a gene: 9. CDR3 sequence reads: CAWSLNRGLGGYTF. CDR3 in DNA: TGTGCCTGGAGTCTCAACAGGGGGCTAGGGGGCTACACCTTC.

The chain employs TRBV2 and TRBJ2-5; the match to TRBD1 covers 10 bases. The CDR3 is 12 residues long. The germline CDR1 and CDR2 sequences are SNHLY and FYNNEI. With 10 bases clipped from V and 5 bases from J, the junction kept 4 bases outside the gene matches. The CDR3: CAIADRGETQYF. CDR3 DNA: TGTGCCATTGCGGACAGGGGGGAGACCCAGTACTTC.